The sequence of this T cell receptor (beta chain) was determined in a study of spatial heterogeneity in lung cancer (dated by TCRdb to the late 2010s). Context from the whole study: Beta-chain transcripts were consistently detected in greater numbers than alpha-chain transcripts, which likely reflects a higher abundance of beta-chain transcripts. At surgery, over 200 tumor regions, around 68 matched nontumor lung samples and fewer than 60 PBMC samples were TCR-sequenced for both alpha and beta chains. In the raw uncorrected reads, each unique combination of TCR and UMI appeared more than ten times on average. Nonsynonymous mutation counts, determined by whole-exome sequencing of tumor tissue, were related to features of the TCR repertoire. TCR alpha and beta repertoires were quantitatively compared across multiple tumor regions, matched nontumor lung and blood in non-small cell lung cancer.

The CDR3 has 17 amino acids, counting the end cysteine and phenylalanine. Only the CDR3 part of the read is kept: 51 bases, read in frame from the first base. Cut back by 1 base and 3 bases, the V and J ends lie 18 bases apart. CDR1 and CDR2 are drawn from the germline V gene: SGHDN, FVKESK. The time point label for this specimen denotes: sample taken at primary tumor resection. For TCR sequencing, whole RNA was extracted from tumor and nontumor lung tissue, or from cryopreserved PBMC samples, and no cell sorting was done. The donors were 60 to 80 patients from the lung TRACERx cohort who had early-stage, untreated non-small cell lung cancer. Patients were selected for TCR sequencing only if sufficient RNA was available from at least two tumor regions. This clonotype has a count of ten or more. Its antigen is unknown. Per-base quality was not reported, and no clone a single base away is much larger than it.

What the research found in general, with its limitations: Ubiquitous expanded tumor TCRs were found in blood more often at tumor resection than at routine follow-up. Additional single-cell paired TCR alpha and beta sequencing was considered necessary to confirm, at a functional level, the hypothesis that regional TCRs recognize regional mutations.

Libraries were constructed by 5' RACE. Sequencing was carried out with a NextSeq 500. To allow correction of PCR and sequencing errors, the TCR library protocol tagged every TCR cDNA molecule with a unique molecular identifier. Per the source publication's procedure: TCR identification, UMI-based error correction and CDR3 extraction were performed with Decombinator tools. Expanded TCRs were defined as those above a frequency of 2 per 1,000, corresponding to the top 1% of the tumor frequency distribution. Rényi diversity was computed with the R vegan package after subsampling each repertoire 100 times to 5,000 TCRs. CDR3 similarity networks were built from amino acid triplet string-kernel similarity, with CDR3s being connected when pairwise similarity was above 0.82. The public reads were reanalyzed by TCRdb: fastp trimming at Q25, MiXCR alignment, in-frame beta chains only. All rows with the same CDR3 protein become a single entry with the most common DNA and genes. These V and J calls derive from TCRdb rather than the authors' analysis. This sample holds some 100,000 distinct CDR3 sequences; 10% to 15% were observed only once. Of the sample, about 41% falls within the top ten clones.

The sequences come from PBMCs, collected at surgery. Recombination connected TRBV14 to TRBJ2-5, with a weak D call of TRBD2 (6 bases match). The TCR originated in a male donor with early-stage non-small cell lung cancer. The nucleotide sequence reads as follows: TGTGCCAGCAGCCAAGTCCTGGGACCACAGCGGGAAGAGACCCAGTACTTC. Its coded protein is CASSQVLGPQREETQYF.